This T cell receptor beta chain was identified during a study of CD4 and CD8 cells across lung adenocarcinoma regions. The table lists this clonotype with a few counts. Trimming removed 3 bases at V and 0 bases at J, with 12 bases between. The CDR3 covers 17 residues. CDR1 is MNHNS and CDR2 is SASEGT in the germline V gene. TCRdb itself ran the PCR reads through MiXCR, one entry per CDR3 protein. The sample has around 3,600 distinct CDR3 sequences; 55% to 70% are singletons. The chain carries TRBV6-1 and TRBJ2-6, with D possibly matching TRBD2 (5 bases). Material for sequencing was CD8+ T cells from the margin of a lung tumor. The clonotype was recovered from a female donor with lung adenocarcinoma. The CD4 and CD8 labels of this study may be unreliable. The CDR3 reads CASSEREISSGANVLTF. The CDR3 region has the DNA TGTGCCAGCAGTGAGAGGGAAATCAGCTCTGGGGCCAACGTCCTGACTTTC.